These T cell receptor beta chains were read from a single sample in a study of cytomegalovirus exposure and HLA in healthy donors. This table comes from immunoSEQ multiplex PCR, and its TCRdb copy is limited to in-frame clones, with some not included. The repertoire includes some 200,000 clones, 80% to 85% of them detected once, and roughly 0.7% sits in the top ten. The sample consisted of PBMCs. Every receptor here comes from a boy aged 2 to 10 in good health and CMV-seronegative. The CDR3 runs from the conserved cysteine through the conserved F or W. A D gene is named only where the DNA matches it firmly. Expanded clones are given a class, and other clones once, few, many or no size at all.

J	V	D	size	CDR3	DNA
TRBJ2-3	TRBV19	TRBD2	-	CASTYSGSADTQYF	TGTGCCAGTACCTATAGCGGGAGCGCAGATACGCAGTATTTT
TRBJ2-3	TRBV27	-	-	CASSRRAGYTDTQYF	TGTGCCAGCAGTCGAAGGGCAGGGTACACAGATACGCAGTATTTT
TRBJ2-1	TRBV29-1	TRBD1	once	CSVIRTGDGGNEQFF	TGCAGCGTTATCCGGACAGGGGACGGGGGCAATGAGCAGTTCTTC
TRBJ2-3	TRBV5-1	-	once	CASSFSRQGTDTQYF	TGCGCCAGCAGCTTCAGTCGGCAGGGCACAGATACGCAGTATTTT
TRBJ2-7	TRBV4-1	TRBD1	few	CASSRILGTGNYEQYF	TGCGCCAGCAGCCGAATCTTGGGGACAGGGAACTACGAGCAGTACTTC
TRBJ2-7	TRBV7-8	TRBD1	-	CASSLVGQGYEQYF	TGTGCCAGCAGCTTAGTGGGACAGGGCTACGAGCAGTACTTC
TRBJ2-5	TRBV6-5	TRBD2	-	CASSYFGGEETQYF	TGTGCCAGCAGTTACTTCGGGGGGGAAGAGACCCAGTACTTC
TRBJ2-3	TRBV4-2	-	-	CASSQDGQFTDTQYF	TGTGCCAGCAGCCAAGACGGACAGTTCACAGATACGCAGTATTTT
TRBJ1-1	TRBV25-1	TRBD1	once	CASSEPDRGRFGAFF	TGTGCCAGCAGTGAACCTGACAGGGGGCGATTCGGGGCTTTCTTT
TRBJ2-3	TRBV19	TRBD2	-	CASSGTSGSTDTQYF	TGTGCCAGTAGTGGGACTAGCGGAAGCACAGATACGCAGTATTTT
TRBJ2-5	TRBV5-1	TRBD1	-	CASSFTGGGETQYF	TGCGCCAGCAGCTTTACAGGGGGCGGAGAGACCCAGTACTTC
TRBJ2-5	TRBV6-5	-	-	CASSPGTYVEAQYF	TGTGCCAGCAGCCCCGGTACTTACGTAGAGGCCCAGTACTTC
TRBJ2-1	TRBV9	-	-	CASSVAPYNEQFF	TGTGCCAGCAGCGTAGCCCCGTACAATGAGCAGTTCTTC
TRBJ2-2	TRBV2	TRBD1	-	CASSESAGGTGELFF	TGTGCCAGCAGTGAGTCGGCAGGGGGCACCGGGGAGCTGTTTTTT
TRBJ2-5	TRBV29-1	TRBD2	-	CSVEGSGGDETQYF	TGCAGCGTTGAGGGAAGCGGGGGCGACGAGACCCAGTACTTC
TRBJ1-3	TRBV9	-	once	CASSVEATRNTIYF	TGTGCCAGCAGCGTAGAGGCGACTCGAAACACCATATATTTT
TRBJ2-3	TRBV2	TRBD2	-	CASSWTSGGATTQYF	TGTGCCAGCAGTTGGACTAGCGGGGGGGCGACGACGCAGTATTTT
TRBJ1-6	TRBV5-1	-	-	CASSLTEGTNSPLHF	TGCGCCAGCAGCCTCACGGAGGGAACCAATTCACCCCTCCACTTT
TRBJ2-2	TRBV27	-	-	CASRQGSDTGELFF	TGTGCCAGCAGACAGGGTTCAGACACCGGGGAGCTGTTTTTT
TRBJ2-2	TRBV6-6	-	-	CATKLTDGELFF	TGTGCCACAAAGCTTACCGACGGGGAGCTGTTTTTT
TRBJ2-2	TRBV5-4	TRBD2	-	CASTEMGLGAGELFF	TGTGCCAGCACCGAAATGGGACTAGGGGCCGGGGAGCTGTTTTTT
TRBJ2-3	TRBV4-1	TRBD2	-	CASGGSRTDTQYF	TGCGCCAGCGGCGGGAGTCGCACAGATACGCAGTATTTT
TRBJ2-1	TRBV30	-	-	CAWSVLANEQFF	TGTGCCTGGAGTGTACTCGCCAATGAGCAGTTCTTC
TRBJ2-6	TRBV15	-	once	CATSPSSGANVLTF	TGTGCCACCAGCCCCTCCTCTGGGGCCAACGTCCTGACTTTC
TRBJ2-2	TRBV19	TRBD2	once	CASTTGTSLTGELFF	TGTGCCAGTACCACCGGGACTAGTCTCACCGGGGAGCTGTTTTTT
TRBJ2-5	TRBV9	TRBD2	-	CASNRGGVQETQYF	TGTGCCAGCAACCGCGGGGGGGTCCAAGAGACCCAGTACTTC
TRBJ2-3	TRBV7-2	-	-	CASSFESGLDTQYF	TGTGCCAGCAGCTTTGAGTCGGGGTTGGATACGCAGTATTTT
TRBJ2-7	TRBV14	-	-	CASSPGLYEQYF	TGTGCCAGCAGCCCAGGGCTCTACGAGCAGTACTTC
TRBJ2-2	TRBV19	TRBD2	-	CASRPTSGSPGELFF	TGTGCCAGTAGACCGACTAGCGGGAGTCCCGGGGAGCTGTTTTTT
TRBJ2-7	TRBV6-1	TRBD1	-	CASILDRGPYEQYF	TGTGCCAGCATCCTAGACAGGGGCCCCTACGAGCAGTACTTC
TRBJ2-1	TRBV6-6	TRBD2	-	CASSSQAGGRGEQFF	TGTGCCAGCAGTTCCCAAGCGGGGGGGCGAGGTGAGCAGTTCTTC
TRBJ2-7	TRBV13	TRBD2	once	CASSLRIAGSYEQYF	TGTGCCAGCAGCTTAAGAATAGCGGGCTCCTACGAGCAGTACTTC
TRBJ2-7	TRBV27	-	few	CASSPISPVFSSRQYF	TGTGCCAGCAGTCCCATATCCCCGGTTTTTAGTTCTCGGCAGTACTTC
TRBJ2-3	TRBV19	-	-	CASSIDMRRVTDTQYF	TGTGCCAGTAGTATAGATATGCGGCGGGTCACAGATACGCAGTATTTT
TRBJ1-1	TRBV27	-	-	CASSLSMSGVGVAFF	TGTGCCAGCAGTTTATCGATGTCGGGGGTGGGAGTAGCTTTCTTT
TRBJ1-3	TRBV14	-	-	CASSRFGGAVTAGNTIYF	TGTGCCAGCAGCCGCTTTGGAGGGGCCGTCACGGCTGGAAACACCATATATTTT
TRBJ1-3	TRBV4-1	TRBD1	-	CASRPGQSSGNTIYF	TGCGCCAGCAGGCCGGGACAGAGCTCTGGAAACACCATATATTTT
TRBJ1-2	TRBV19	TRBD1	-	CASSEGQGVDGYTF	TGTGCCAGTTCAGAAGGACAGGGAGTGGATGGCTACACCTTC